This TCR beta chain was retrieved from a study of shared clonotypes between healthy human individuals. Between the trimmed V and J ends, which lost 0 bases and 2 bases, there was a span of 11 bases. Germline-derived CDR1 and CDR2 are SGHDN and FVKESK. The CDR3 has 16 amino acids. Clones were sequenced by immunoSEQ multiplex PCR, and TCRdb holds only the in-frame ones, with some missing. The data hold under 550,000 clones, with 95% to 97% observed a single time. Sequenced: naive CD4+ T cells sorted from blood. As for subset: CD45RA+ positively selected. The chain joins TRBV14 to TRBJ2-1, with D perhaps matching TRBD1 (6 bases). This receptor was taken from a woman in her twenties or thirties in good health. CDR3 in amino acids: CASSQDWDITYNEQFF. For the CDR3, the DNA is TGTGCCAGCAGCCAAGATTGGGACATAACCTACAATGAGCAGTTCTTC.